This T cell receptor (beta chain) was found in a study of tumor-infiltrating lymphocytes in primary liver carcinoma. Whole-study context: Patients of both sexes were 30 to 69 years old.

The roughly 20-34 mg bulk tissue piece was not sorted before simultaneous RNA and DNA extraction. Infection with HBV was chronic in patients; they were treatment-naive. The authors made TCR beta cDNA from around 500 ng total RNA with a constant-region primer. Each TCR beta library was derived from three nested multiplex PCR rounds that employed slightly modified ARM-PCR. The study ran its first two PCR rounds for approximately 10 cycles each, using TRBV1-TRBV30 forward primers and a C-beta reverse primer. TCRdb ran MiXCR on the multiplex PCR reads and lists one entry per CDR3 protein. Of about 200,000 distinct CDR3 sequences listed, around four fifths are singletons. CDR1 LGHNA and CDR2 YSLEER come from the germline V gene. V lost 2 bases, J lost 5 bases, and 19 bases lay in between. The CDR3 has 17 residues.

This sequence joins TRBV4-3 and TRBJ2-1, with D perhaps TRBD1 (6 bases). The sequenced sample was tumor tissue from primary liver carcinoma. The sequence was collected from a middle-aged man with primary liver carcinoma and hepatitis B virus infection. The CDR3 sequence is CASSQLTGKLYHNEQFF. The CDR3 nucleotides are TGCGCCAGCAGCCAATTGACAGGCAAACTCTACCACAATGAGCAGTTCTTC.